This T cell receptor (beta chain) was obtained from a study of shared clonotypes between healthy human individuals. This CDR3 contains 15 residues. Trimming left V 4 bases short and J 4 bases short, with 12 bases between. Germline V lookup: CDR1 SGHRS, CDR2 YFSETQ. Method: immunoSEQ multiplex PCR; TCRdb's copy keeps in-frame clones and lacks some. Of over 1.5 million clones listed, 95% to 99% are singletons. Sequenced sample: naive CD4+ T cells sorted from blood. The subset was: CD45RA+ positively selected. This rearrangement joins TRBV5-1 to TRBJ2-6, with D possibly matching TRBD1 (6 bases). This sequence was found in a man aged 25-45 years in good health. The CDR3 here is CASSPEGVGANVLTF. DNA for the CDR3: TGCGCCAGCAGCCCCGAGGGGGTCGGGGCCAACGTCCTGACTTTC.